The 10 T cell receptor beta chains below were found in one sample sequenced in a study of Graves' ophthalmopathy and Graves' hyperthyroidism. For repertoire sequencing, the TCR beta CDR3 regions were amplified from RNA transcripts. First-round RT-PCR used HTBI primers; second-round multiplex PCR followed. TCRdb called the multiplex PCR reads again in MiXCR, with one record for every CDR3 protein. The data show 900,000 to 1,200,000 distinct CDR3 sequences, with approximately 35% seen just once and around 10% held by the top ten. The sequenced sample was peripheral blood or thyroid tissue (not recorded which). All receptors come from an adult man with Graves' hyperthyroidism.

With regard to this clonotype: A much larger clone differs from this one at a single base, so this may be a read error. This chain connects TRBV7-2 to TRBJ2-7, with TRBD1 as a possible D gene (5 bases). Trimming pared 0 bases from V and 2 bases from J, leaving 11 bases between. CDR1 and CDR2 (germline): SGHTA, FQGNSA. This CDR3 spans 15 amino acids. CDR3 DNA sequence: TGTGCCAGCAGCTTAGCGCGGTGGGGCACCTACGAGCAGTACTTC. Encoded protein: CASSLARWGTYEQYF.

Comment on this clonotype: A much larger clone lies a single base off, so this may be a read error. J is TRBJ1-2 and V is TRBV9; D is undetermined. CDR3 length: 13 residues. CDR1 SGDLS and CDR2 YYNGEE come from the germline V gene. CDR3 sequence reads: CASSRTRGDGCTF. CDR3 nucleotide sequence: TGTGCCAGCAGTCGGACTCGAGGAGATGGCTGCACCTTC.

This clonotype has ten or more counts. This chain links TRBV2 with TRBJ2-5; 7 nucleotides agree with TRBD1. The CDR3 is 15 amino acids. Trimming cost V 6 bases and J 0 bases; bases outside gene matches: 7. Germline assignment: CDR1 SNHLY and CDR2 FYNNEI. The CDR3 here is CASSRVGTDQETQYF. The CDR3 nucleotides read TGTGCCAGCAGCAGAGTGGGGACAGACCAAGAGACCCAGTACTTC. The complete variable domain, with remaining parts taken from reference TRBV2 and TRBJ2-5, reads EPEVTQTPSHQVTQMGQEVILRCVPISNHLYFYWYRQILGQKVEFLVSFYNNEISEKSEIFDDQFSVERPDGSNFTLKIRSTKLEDSAMYFCASSRVGTDQETQYFGPGTRLLVL.

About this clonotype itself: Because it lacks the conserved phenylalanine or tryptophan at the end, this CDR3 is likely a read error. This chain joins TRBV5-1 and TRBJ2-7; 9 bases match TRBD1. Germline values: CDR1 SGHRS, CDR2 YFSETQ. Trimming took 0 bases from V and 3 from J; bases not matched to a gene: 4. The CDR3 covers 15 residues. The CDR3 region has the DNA TGCGCCAGCAGCTTGGTCGCGGACAGGGGCTACGAGCAGTACCTC. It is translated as CASSLVADRGYEQYL.

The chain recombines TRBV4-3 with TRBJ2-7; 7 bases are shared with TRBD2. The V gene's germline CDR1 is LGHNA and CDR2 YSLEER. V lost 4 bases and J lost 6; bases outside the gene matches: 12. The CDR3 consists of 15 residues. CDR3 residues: CASSLSSGARSEQYF. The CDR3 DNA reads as TGCGCCAGCAGCCTATCCAGCGGGGCCAGGAGCGAGCAGTACTTC.

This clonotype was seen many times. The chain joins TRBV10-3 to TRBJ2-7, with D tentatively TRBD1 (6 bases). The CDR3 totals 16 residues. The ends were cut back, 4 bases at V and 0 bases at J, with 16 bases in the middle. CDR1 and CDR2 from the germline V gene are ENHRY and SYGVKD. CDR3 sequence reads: CAISGWYRALSYEQYF. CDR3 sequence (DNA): TGTGCCATCAGTGGTTGGTACAGGGCCCTCTCCTACGAGCAGTACTTC.

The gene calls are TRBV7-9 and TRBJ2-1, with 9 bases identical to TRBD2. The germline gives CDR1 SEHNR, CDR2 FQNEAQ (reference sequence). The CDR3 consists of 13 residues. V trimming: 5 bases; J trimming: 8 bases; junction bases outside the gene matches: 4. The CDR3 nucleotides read TGTGCCAGCAGCCCGAGCGGGAGGTATGAGCAGTTCTTC. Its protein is CASSPSGRYEQFF.

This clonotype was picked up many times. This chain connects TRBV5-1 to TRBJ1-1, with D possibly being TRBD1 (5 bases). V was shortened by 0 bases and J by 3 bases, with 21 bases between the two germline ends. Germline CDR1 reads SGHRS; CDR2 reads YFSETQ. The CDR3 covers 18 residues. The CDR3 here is CASSLARRQKPSDTEAFF. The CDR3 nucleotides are TGCGCCAGCAGCTTGGCGAGGAGACAGAAACCCTCTGACACTGAAGCTTTCTTT.

The CDR3: CASSLADFNTEAFF. CDR3 in DNA: TGTGCCAGCAGTTTGGCAGATTTCAACACTGAAGCTTTCTTT. The rearrangement uses TRBV28 and TRBJ1-1; D is unclear. The CDR3 has 14 residues. V shed 3 bases and J shed 2 bases, with 10 bases lying between them. Germline CDR1 and CDR2: MDHEN and SYDVKM.

The CDR3 coding sequence is TGTGCCAGCAGCTCGGAACTAGGCACAGATACGCAGTATTTT. Protein: CASSSELGTDTQYF. The genes are TRBV7-9 and TRBJ2-3, with D possibly matching TRBD2 (5 bases). CDR3 length: 14 amino acids. Germline V gene data show CDR1 as SEHNR and CDR2 as FQNEAQ (reference sequence). Trimming shortened V by 4 bases and J by 1 base, and 9 bases separated the two germline ends. Using reference TRBV7-9 and TRBJ2-3 for the parts outside the CDR3, the full variable domain is DTGVSQNPRHKITKRGQNVTFRCDPISEHNRLYWYRQTLGQGPEFLTYFQNEAQLEKSRLLSDRFSAERPKGSFSTLEIQRTEQGDSAMYLCASSSELGTDTQYFGPGTRLTVL.